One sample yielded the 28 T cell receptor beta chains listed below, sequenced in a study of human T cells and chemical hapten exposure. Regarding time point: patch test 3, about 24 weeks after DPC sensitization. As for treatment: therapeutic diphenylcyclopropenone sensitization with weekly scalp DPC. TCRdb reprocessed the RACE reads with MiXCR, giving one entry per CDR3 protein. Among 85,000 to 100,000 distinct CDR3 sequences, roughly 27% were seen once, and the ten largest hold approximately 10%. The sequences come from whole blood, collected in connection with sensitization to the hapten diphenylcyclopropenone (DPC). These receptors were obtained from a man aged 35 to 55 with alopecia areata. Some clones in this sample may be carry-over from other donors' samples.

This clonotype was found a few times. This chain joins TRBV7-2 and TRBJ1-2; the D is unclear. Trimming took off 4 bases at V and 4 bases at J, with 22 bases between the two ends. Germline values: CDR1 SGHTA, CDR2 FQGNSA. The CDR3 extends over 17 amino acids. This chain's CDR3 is CASSSRESGGRFYGYTF. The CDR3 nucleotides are TGTGCCAGCAGCTCGCGCGAATCGGGCGGCCGCTTCTATGGCTACACCTTC.

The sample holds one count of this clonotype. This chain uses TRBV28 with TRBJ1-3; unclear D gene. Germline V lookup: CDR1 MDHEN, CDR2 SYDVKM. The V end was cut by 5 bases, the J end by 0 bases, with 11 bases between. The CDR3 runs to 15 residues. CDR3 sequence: CASSPGAPSGNTIYF. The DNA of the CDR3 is TGTGCCAGCAGTCCAGGAGCTCCCTCTGGAAACACCATATATTTT.

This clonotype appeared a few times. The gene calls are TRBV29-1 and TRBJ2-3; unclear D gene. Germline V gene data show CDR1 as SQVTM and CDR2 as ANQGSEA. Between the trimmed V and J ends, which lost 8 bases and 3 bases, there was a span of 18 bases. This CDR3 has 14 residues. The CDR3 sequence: CSTQGYIRTDTQYF. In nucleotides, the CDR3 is TGCAGCACCCAAGGATACATAAGGACAGATACGCAGTATTTT.

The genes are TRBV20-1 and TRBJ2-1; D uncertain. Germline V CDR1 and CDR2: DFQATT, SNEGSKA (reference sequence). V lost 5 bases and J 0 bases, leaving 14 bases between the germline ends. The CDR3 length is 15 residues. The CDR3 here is CSAPPPVPSYNEQFF. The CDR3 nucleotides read TGCAGTGCTCCCCCACCGGTGCCCTCCTACAATGAGCAGTTCTTC.

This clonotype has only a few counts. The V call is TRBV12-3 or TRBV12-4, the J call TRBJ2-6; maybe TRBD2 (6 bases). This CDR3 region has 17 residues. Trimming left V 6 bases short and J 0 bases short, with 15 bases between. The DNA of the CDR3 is TGTGCCAGCAGAAGGCCGGGACTGAACTCTGGGGCCAACGTCCTGACTTTC. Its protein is CASRRPGLNSGANVLTF.

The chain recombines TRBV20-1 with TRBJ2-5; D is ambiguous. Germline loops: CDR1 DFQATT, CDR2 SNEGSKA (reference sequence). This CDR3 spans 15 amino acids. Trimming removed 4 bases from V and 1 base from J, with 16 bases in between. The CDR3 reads CSAKPETPVQETQYF. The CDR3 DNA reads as TGCAGTGCTAAGCCAGAAACCCCCGTCCAAGAGACCCAGTACTTC.

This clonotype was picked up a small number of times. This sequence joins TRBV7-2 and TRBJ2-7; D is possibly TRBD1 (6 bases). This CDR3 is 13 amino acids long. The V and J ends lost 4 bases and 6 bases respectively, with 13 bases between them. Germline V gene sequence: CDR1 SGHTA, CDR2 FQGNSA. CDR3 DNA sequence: TGTGCCAGCAGCTCCTCGACAGGAGGCGAGCAGTACTTC. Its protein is CASSSSTGGEQYF. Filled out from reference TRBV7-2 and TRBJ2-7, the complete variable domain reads GAGVSQSPSNKVTEKGKDVELRCDPISGHTALYWYRQSLGQGLEFLIYFQGNSAPDKSGLPSDRFSAERTGGSVSTLTIQRTQQEDSAVYLCASSSSTGGEQYFGPGTRLTVT.

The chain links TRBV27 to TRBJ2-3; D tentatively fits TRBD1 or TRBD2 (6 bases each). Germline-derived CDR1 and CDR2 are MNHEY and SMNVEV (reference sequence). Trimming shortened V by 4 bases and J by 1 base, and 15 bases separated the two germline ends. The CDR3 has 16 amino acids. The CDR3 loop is CASSSRGVSCTDTQYF. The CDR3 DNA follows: TGTGCCAGCAGTTCGAGGGGGGTCTCTTGCACAGATACGCAGTATTTT.

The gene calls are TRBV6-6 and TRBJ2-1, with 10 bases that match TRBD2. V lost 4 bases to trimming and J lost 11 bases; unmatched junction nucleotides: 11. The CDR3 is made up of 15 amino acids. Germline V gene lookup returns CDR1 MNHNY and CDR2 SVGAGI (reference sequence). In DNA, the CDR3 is TGTGCCAGCAGTTCAGTAGCGGGAGGCCGTAATAAGCAGTTCTTC. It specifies CASSSVAGGRNKQFF.

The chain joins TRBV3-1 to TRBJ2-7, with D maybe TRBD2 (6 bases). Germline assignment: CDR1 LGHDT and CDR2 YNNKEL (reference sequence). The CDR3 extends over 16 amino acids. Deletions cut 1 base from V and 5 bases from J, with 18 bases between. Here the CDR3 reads CASSQGYGGGIDEQYF. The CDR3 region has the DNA TGTGCCAGCAGCCAAGGGTATGGGGGAGGTATCGACGAGCAGTACTTC.

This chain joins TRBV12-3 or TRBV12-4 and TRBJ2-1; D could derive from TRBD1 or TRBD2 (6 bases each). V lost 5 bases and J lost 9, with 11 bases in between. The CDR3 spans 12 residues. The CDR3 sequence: CASSEGGAEQFF. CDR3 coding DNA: TGTGCCAGCAGTGAGGGGGGAGCTGAGCAGTTCTTC.

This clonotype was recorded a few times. DNA for the CDR3: TGCGCCAGCAAGTTCGGGGTCTCCGGGGAGCTGTTTTTT. This sequence encodes CASKFGVSGELFF. The J gene is TRBJ2-2, the V gene TRBV5-1; D possibly corresponds to TRBD2 (5 bases). CDR1 is SGHRS, CDR2 YFSETQ, per germline. This CDR3 region has 13 residues. Between the trimmed V and J ends, which lost 6 bases and 6 bases, there was a span of 12 bases.

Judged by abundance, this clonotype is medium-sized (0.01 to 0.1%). The CDR3 protein is CAISRRGQADEKLFF. CDR3 coding DNA: TGTGCCATCAGCCGCCGTGGGCAGGCAGACGAAAAACTGTTTTTT. The chain is built from TRBV10-3 and TRBJ1-4; D is uncertain. The germline V gene has CDR1 ENHRY and CDR2 SYGVKD. Trimming left V 6 bases short and J 8 bases short, with 19 bases between. The CDR3 is 15 residues long.

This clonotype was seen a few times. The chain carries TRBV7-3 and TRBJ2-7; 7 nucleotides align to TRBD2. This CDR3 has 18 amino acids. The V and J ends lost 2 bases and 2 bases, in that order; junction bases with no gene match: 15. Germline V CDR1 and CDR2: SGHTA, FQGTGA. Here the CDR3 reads CASSLGRRASGDTYEQYF. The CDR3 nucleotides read TGTGCCAGCAGCTTAGGTCGGCGCGCTAGCGGCGATACCTACGAGCAGTACTTC.

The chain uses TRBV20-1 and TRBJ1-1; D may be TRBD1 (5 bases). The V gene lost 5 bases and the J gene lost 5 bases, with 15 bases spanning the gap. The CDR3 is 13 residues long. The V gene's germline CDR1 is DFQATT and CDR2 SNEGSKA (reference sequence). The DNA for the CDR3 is TGCAGTGCTTCCCGGACACAGAAGACTGAAGCTTTCTTT. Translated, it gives CSASRTQKTEAFF.

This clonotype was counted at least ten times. This chain's CDR3 is CASSQRSTNEKLFF. As DNA, the CDR3 is TGTGCCAGCAGCCAAAGGTCGACTAATGAAAAACTGTTTTTT. The chain couples TRBV3-1 to TRBJ1-4, with D hard to call. The CDR3 sequence is 14 residues long. Trimming took 2 bases from V and 2 from J, leaving 6 bases between them. Germline CDR1 and CDR2: LGHDT and YNNKEL (reference sequence).

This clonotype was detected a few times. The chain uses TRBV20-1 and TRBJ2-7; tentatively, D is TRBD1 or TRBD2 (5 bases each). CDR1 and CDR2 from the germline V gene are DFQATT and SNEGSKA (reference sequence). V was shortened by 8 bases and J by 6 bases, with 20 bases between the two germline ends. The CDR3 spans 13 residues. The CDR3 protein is CSLTGRTLREQYF. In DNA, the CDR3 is TGCAGTCTAACGGGACGGACCCTACGCGAGCAGTACTTC.

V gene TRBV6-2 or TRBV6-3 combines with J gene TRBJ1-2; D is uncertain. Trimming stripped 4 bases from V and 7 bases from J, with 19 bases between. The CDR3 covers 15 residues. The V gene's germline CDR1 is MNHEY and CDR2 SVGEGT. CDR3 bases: TGTGCCAGCAGTTCACCCGGACGGGGAGTGAGTGGCTACACCTTC. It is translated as CASSSPGRGVSGYTF.

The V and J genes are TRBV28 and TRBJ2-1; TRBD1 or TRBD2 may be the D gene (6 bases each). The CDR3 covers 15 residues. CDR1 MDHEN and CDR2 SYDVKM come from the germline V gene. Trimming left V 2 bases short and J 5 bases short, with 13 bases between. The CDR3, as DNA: TGTGCCAGCAGTTTACTGGGGGGCGCAGACAATGAGCAGTTCTTC. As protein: CASSLLGGADNEQFF.

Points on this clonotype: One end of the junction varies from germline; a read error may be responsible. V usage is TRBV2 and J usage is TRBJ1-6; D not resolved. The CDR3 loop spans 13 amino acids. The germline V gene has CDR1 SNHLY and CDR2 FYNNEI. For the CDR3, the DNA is TGTGCCAGCAGTGTCTCCGATAATTCACCCCTCCACTTT. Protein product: CASSVSDNSPLHF.

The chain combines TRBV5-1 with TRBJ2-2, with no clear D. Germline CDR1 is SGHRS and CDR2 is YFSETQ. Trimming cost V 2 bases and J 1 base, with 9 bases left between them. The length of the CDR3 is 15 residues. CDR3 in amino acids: CASSFASRNTGELFF. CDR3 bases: TGCGCCAGCAGCTTTGCTAGTCGGAACACCGGGGAGCTGTTTTTT.

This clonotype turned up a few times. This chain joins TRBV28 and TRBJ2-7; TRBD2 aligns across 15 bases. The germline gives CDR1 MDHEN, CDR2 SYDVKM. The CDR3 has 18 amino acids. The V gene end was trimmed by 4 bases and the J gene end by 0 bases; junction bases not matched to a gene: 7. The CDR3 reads CASSSGLAGGPSSYEQYF. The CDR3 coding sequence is TGTGCCAGCAGTTCCGGACTAGCGGGAGGGCCTAGCTCCTACGAGCAGTACTTC.

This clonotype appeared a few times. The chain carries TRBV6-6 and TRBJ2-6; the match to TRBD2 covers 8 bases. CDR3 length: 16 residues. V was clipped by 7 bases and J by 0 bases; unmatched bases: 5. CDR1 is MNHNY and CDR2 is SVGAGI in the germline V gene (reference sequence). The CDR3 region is CASTFSGNSGANVLTF. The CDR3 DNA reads TGTGCCAGCACCTTTAGCGGGAACTCTGGGGCCAACGTCCTGACTTTC.

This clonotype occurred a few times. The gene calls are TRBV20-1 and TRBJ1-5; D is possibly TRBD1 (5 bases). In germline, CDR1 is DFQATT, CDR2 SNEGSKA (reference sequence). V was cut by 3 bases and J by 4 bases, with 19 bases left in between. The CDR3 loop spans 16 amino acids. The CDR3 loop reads CSARWQGLPANQPQHF. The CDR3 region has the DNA TGCAGTGCTAGGTGGCAGGGCCTACCCGCTAATCAGCCCCAGCATTTT.

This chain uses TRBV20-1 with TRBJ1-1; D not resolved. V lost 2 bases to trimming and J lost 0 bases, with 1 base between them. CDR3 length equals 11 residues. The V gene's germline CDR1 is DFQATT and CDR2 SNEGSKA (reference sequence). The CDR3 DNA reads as TGCAGTGCTAGAATGAACACTGAAGCTTTCTTT. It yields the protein CSARMNTEAFF.

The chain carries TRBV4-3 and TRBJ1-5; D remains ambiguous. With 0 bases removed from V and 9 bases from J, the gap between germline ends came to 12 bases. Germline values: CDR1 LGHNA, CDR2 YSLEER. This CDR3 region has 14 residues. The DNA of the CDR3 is TGCGCCAGCAGCCAAGAGGCCTTCGAGAGGCCCCAGCATTTT. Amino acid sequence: CASSQEAFERPQHF.

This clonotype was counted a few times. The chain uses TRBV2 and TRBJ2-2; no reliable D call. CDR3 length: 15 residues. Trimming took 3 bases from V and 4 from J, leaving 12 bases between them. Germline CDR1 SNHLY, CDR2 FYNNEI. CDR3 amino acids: CASSDDPISTGELFF. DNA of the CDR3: TGTGCCAGCAGTGATGATCCGATAAGCACCGGGGAGCTGTTTTTT.

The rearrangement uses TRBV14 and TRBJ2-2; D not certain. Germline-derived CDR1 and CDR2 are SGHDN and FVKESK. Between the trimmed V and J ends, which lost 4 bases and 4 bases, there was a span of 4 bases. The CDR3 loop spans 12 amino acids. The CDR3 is CASSRSTGELFF. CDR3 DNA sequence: TGTGCCAGCAGCCGAAGCACCGGGGAGCTGTTTTTT.